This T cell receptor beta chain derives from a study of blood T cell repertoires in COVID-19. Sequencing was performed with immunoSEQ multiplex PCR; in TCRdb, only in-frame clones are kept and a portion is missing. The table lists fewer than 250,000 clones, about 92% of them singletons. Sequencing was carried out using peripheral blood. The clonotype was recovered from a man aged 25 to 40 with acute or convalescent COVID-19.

CDR3 DNA: TGTGCCAGTAGTTCGGGACACCGCACAGATACGCAGTATTTT. It yields the protein CASSSGHRTDTQYF. This sequence joins TRBV19 and TRBJ2-3; D may be TRBD1 (6 bases). The CDR3 spans 14 residues. V was shortened by 5 bases and J by 1 base, with 10 bases between the two germline ends. From germline, CDR1 is LNHDA and CDR2 SQIVND (reference sequence).